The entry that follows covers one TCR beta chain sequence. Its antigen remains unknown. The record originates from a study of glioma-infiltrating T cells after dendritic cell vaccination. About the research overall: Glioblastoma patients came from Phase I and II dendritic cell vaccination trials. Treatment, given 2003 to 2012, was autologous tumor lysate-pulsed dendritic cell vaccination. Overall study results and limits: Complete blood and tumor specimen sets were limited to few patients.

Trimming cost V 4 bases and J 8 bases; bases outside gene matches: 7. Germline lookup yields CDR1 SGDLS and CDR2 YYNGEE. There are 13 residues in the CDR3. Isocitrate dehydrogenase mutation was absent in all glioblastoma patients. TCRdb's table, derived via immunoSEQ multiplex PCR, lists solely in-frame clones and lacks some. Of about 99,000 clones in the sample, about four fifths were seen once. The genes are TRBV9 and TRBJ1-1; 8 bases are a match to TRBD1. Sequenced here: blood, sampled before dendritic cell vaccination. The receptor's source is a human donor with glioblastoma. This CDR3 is CASSPWTGSEAFF. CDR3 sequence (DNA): TGTGCCAGCAGCCCTTGGACAGGGAGCGAAGCTTTCTTT.